This T cell receptor (beta chain) was identified during a study of shared clonotypes between healthy human individuals. This clone showed up just once. As yet, its antigen is unknown. This was a deep-level run. Some clones are missing from TCRdb's copy, which holds only in-frame ones; the method was immunoSEQ multiplex PCR. The data hold approximately 650,000 clones, with around 95% observed a single time. Broader study findings: Non-shared clonotypes were found to have lower generation probabilities than the clonotypes that were shared by all four of the sorted-subset donors. Blood alone was sampled, and tissue repertoires likely differ.

CD8 cells classed as naive were CD45RO-negative and positively selected for CCR7, excluding terminally differentiated effector memory CD45RA+ cells. Nashville, Tennessee was home to all donors, each a Caucasian adult. The sequence was obtained from a woman in her 30s in good health. Sequences were obtained from naive CD8+ T cells sorted from blood.

The CDR3 DNA is TGCAGCGTTGAATTGGAGTCTACCAGAAATGGCTACACCTTC. The encoded protein is CSVELESTRNGYTF. V usage is TRBV29-1 and J usage is TRBJ1-2; the D is unclear. The germline V gene has CDR1 SQVTM and CDR2 ANQGSEA. Trimming cost V 2 bases and J 6 bases, with 16 bases left between them. The length of the CDR3 is 14 residues.